The next 11 T cell receptor beta chains were all read from a single sample in a study of shared clonotypes between healthy human individuals. The protocol was immunoSEQ multiplex PCR, while the TCRdb copy is restricted to in-frame clones and leaves out a portion. This sample has 950,000 to 1,100,000 clones, with 78% found just once. The sample taken for sequencing was memory CD4+ T cells from PBMCs. This sample's subset: CD45RA-negative fraction. The source is a man in his late teens or twenties in good health. Some clones in this sample may be carry-over from other donors' samples.

The rearrangement uses TRBV27 and TRBJ2-3; D possibly corresponds to TRBD1 (5 bases). The CDR3 consists of 18 residues. The V gene's germline CDR1 is MNHEY and CDR2 SMNVEV (reference sequence). Trimming cost V 2 bases and J 0 bases, with 18 bases left between them. Here the CDR3 DNA reads TGTGCCAGCAGTTTAAGACAGACACAGCGAGTTAGCACAGATACGCAGTATTTT. Its translation is CASSLRQTQRVSTDTQYF.

The table lists this clone with a count of one. The J gene is TRBJ2-3, the V gene TRBV4-2, with a possible D match to TRBD1 (6 bases). Between the trimmed V and J ends, which lost 1 base and 14 bases, there was a span of 16 bases. Germline V gene sequence: CDR1 LGHNA, CDR2 YNFKEQ. The CDR3 sequence is 13 residues long. CDR3 sequence: CASSQGGQPLPYF. As DNA, the CDR3 is TGTGCCAGCAGCCAAGGTGGACAGCCCCTACCGTATTTT.

The chain is built from TRBV6-6 and TRBJ1-1; 10 nucleotides match TRBD1. Germline CDR1 MNHNY, CDR2 SVGAGI (reference sequence). V lost 6 bases to trimming and J lost 2 bases; unmatched junction nucleotides: 6. The CDR3 is 15 residues long. The CDR3 protein is CASSQGQGINTEAFF. CDR3 bases: TGTGCCAGCAGCCAGGGACAGGGGATTAACACTGAAGCTTTCTTT.

V is TRBV5-1 and J is TRBJ2-2; D gene unclear. Germline loops: CDR1 SGHRS, CDR2 YFSETQ. The CDR3 extends over 16 amino acids. Trimming removed 0 bases from V and 2 bases from J, with 11 bases in between. Here the CDR3 DNA reads TGCGCCAGCAGCTTGGCCTCGCAACTAAACACCGGGGAGCTGTTTTTT. It is translated as CASSLASQLNTGELFF.

V usage is TRBV5-4 and J usage is TRBJ1-3; the D gene is possibly TRBD1 (5 bases). Trimming removed 0 bases from V and 4 bases from J, with 17 bases in between. Germline values: CDR1 SGHNT, CDR2 YYREEE (reference sequence). This CDR3 comprises 17 residues. The CDR3, as DNA: TGTGCCAGCAGCTTGGAAACGACAGTCGCAAGAGGAAACACCATATATTTT. Translating it yields CASSLETTVARGNTIYF.

This clone was detected only a few times. The chain recombines TRBV11-2 with TRBJ2-7; 13 nucleotides match TRBD2. This CDR3 contains 16 residues. The germline V gene has CDR1 SGHAT and CDR2 FQNNGV. With 5 bases clipped from V and 1 base from J, the junction kept 5 bases outside the gene matches. The CDR3: CASSPLLAGGSYEQYF. The CDR3, as DNA: TGTGCCAGCAGCCCCCTACTAGCGGGAGGGTCCTACGAGCAGTACTTC.

CDR3 protein: CASSYSDSTDTQYF. DNA of the CDR3: TGTGCCAGCAGTTATTCGGATAGCACAGATACGCAGTATTTT. The V call is TRBV6-5, the J call TRBJ2-3; D is uncertain. The CDR3 loop spans 14 amino acids. Trimming took off 3 bases at V and 0 bases at J, with 7 bases between the two ends. Germline assignment: CDR1 MNHEY and CDR2 SVGAGI.

V gene TRBV30 combines with J gene TRBJ1-2; TRBD1 matches 8 bases. The CDR3 covers 15 residues. CDR1 is GTSNPN, CDR2 SVGIG, per germline (reference sequence). The V gene end was trimmed by 3 bases and the J gene end by 1 base; junction bases not matched to a gene: 7. The CDR3 reads CAWRKTGAFNYGYTF. Here the CDR3 DNA reads TGTGCCTGGAGGAAGACAGGGGCGTTTAACTATGGCTACACCTTC.

The CDR3 DNA follows: TGTGCCAGCTCACCCGGACACGGGGAGAATGAAAAACTGTTTTTT. Its protein product is CASSPGHGENEKLFF. V gene TRBV18 combines with J gene TRBJ1-4, with D maybe TRBD1 (5 bases). CDR3 length: 15 residues. V dropped 3 bases and J dropped 5 bases, with 13 bases sitting between them. Germline V CDR1 and CDR2: KGHSH, LQKENI.

This chain links TRBV7-7 with TRBJ2-5; D call uncertain. This CDR3 has 15 residues. V dropped 5 bases and J dropped 1 base, with 14 bases sitting between them. Germline lookup yields CDR1 SSHAT and CDR2 FNYEAQ (reference sequence). The CDR3 DNA reads as TGTGCCAGCAGCCAGGCCCGCATAGGCCAAGAGACCCAGTACTTC. Encoded protein: CASSQARIGQETQYF.

The rearrangement uses TRBV9 and TRBJ2-5, with D perhaps TRBD2 (6 bases). Germline lookup yields CDR1 SGDLS and CDR2 YYNGEE. The CDR3 has 15 amino acids. V was clipped by 1 base and J by 5 bases, with 15 bases between them. The CDR3 loop is CASSVSVREDETQYF. In nucleotides, the CDR3 is TGTGCCAGCAGCGTATCGGTTAGGGAGGACGAGACCCAGTACTTC.